Listed below are T cell receptor beta chains from one sample, sequenced in a study of OX40 agonist ivuxolimab in advanced cancers. Assay: immunoSEQ multiplex PCR; the TCRdb copy retains only in-frame clones and omits some. This repertoire shows some 74,000 clones, 85% found once; its top ten account for about 0.49%. Specimen: CD4+ or CD8+ T cells sorted from blood, collected in a trial of the OX40 agonist ivuxolimab. Receptors were obtained from an adult with an advanced solid tumor such as melanoma, head and neck, liver or kidney cancer. The CDR3 runs from the conserved cysteine through the conserved F or W. Fields, in order: V gene, D gene, clone size, J gene, CDR3 DNA, CDR3 protein. D genes are given only for firm matches. Clone sizes are given selectively: once, few, many, or a class where the clone is expanded.

>TRBV6-5|TRBD2|.|TRBJ2-3
TGTGCCAGCAGCTCGCGGGAGGCCGGGAGAGATACGCAGTATTTT
CASSSREAGRDTQYF
>TRBV4-3|.|few|TRBJ1-1
TGCGCCAGCAGCCAAGATATCGTGAACACTGAAGCTTTCTTT
CASSQDIVNTEAFF
>TRBV28|TRBD1|.|TRBJ1-4
TGTGCCAGCAGTTTTCAGCAGGGGGGCACTGAAAAACTGTTTTTT
CASSFQQGGTEKLFF
>TRBV10-1|.|.|TRBJ2-7
TGCGCCAGCACCATACCGGGTCACTCCTACGAGCAGTACTTC
CASTIPGHSYEQYF
>TRBV6-6|.|once|TRBJ2-2
TGTGCCAGCACCTATCAATTCAACACCGGGGAGCTGTTTTTT
CASTYQFNTGELFF
>TRBV5-6|.|.|TRBJ2-3
TGTGCCAGCAGCTTGGCTCGGGACAACACAGATACGCAGTATTTT
CASSLARDNTDTQYF
>TRBV4-2|.|.|TRBJ2-7
TGTGCCAGCAGCTTCTACCCGGGACACTCCTACGAGCAGTACTTC
CASSFYPGHSYEQYF
>TRBV11-1|TRBD1|.|TRBJ2-5
TGTGCCAGCAGCCCCTCGGACAGGGCAGAGACCCAGTACTTC
CASSPSDRAETQYF
>TRBV5-1|.|.|TRBJ2-7
TGCGCCAGCAGCTTGATGGAGGGCCCCCTTGACGAGCAGTACTTC
CASSLMEGPLDEQYF
>TRBV5-1|TRBD2|once|TRBJ2-7
TGCGCCAGCAGCGCGGGGGTCGCGAACGAGCAGTACTTC
CASSAGVANEQYF
>TRBV10-3|.|.|TRBJ1-6
TGTGCCATCAGCCTGGCGGGGACACCCAATTCACCCCTCCACTTT
CAISLAGTPNSPLHF